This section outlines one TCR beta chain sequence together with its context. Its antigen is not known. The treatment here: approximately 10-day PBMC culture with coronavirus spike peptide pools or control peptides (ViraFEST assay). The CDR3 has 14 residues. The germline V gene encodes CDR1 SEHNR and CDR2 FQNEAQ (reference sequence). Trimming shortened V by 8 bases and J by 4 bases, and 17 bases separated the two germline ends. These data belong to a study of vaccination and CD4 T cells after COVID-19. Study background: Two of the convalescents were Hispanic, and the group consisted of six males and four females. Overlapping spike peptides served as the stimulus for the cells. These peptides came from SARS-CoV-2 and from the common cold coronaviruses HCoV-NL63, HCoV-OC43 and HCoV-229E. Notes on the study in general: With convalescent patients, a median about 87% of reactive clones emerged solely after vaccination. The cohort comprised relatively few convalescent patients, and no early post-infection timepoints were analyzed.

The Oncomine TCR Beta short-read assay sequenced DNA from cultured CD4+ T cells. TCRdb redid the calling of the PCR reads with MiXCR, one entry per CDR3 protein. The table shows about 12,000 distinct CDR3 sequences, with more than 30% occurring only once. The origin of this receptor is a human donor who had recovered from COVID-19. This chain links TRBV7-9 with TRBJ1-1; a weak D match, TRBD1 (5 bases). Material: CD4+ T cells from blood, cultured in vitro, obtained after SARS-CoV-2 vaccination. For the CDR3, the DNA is TGTGCCAGCGATCGCGCCCAGGGAGGCACTGAAGCTTTCTTT. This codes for CASDRAQGGTEAFF.